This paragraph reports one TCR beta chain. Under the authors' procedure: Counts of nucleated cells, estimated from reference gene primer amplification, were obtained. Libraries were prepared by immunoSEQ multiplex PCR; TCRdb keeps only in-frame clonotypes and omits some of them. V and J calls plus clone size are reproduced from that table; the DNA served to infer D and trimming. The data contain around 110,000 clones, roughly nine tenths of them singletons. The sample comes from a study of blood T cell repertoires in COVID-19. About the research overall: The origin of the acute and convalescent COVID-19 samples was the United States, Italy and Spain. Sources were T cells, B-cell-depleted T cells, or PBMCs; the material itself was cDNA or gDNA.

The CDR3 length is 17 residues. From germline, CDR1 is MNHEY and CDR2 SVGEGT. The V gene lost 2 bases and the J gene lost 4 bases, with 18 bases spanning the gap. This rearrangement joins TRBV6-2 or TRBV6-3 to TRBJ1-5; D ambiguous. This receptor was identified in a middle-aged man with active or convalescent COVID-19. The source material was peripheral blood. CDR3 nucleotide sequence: TGTGCCAGCAGTTACCACCCTTCCTCTGCGGGAAATCAGCCCCAGCATTTT. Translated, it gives CASSYHPSSAGNQPQHF.